This is a list of T cell receptor beta chains from one sample in a study of technical replicates of blood from several donors. Clones were read by immunoSEQ multiplex PCR, and TCRdb kept only the in-frame ones, dropping some. The repertoire consists of some 81,000 clones, with over 75% occurring once and the leading ten covering around 0.26%. Source material: T cells isolated from PBMCs. The receptor source for this set is a human donor in good health. Both conserved end residues are part of each CDR3. The D gene is left open where the match is weak. Clone size is shown for a subset of rows, as once, few, many or a class of expanded clone.

j_gene | d_gene | v_gene | abundance | CDR3nt | CDR3aa
TRBJ2-2 | TRBD2 | TRBV5-4 | few | TGTGCCAGCAGCTTGGATCTAGCGGGGAACACCGGGGAGCTGTTTTTT | CASSLDLAGNTGELFF
TRBJ1-1 | . | TRBV7-9 | few | TGTGCCAGCAGCTACGCGGGTCGGGTTGACACTGAAGCTTTCTTT | CASSYAGRVDTEAFF
TRBJ2-2 | . | TRBV11-3 | . | TGTGCCAGCAGCTTCAGGACCGGGGAGCTGTTTTTT | CASSFRTGELFF
TRBJ1-1 | . | TRBV7-9 | . | TGTGCCAGCAGCCGGGGGGACTCACCGAACACTGAAGCTTTCTTT | CASSRGDSPNTEAFF
TRBJ2-1 | TRBD2 | TRBV4-1 | . | TGCGCCAGCAGCCTTGATAGCGGGGGGGTCTACAATGAGCAGTTCTTC | CASSLDSGGVYNEQFF
TRBJ1-2 | . | TRBV7-9 | once | TGTGCCAGCAGAAAAGACAGGAACTATGGCTACACCTTC | CASRKDRNYGYTF
TRBJ1-1 | . | TRBV19 | few | TGTGCCAGTAGTATTCACCGGGTTTGGGAGATGAACACTGAAGCTTTCTTT | CASSIHRVWEMNTEAFF
TRBJ2-2 | TRBD2 | TRBV5-1 | . | TGCGCCACCAAGAGTCGGGGGGAAAACACCGGGGAGCTGTTTTTT | CATKSRGENTGELFF
TRBJ2-7 | . | TRBV2 | . | TGTGCCAGCATCGGGGGAGGACCCGGCGAGCAGTACTTC | CASIGGGPGEQYF
TRBJ2-7 | TRBD1 | TRBV27 | . | TGTGCCAGCAGTTTCTACCAGGGGGCCTCCTACGAGCAGTACTTC | CASSFYQGASYEQYF
TRBJ1-5 | . | TRBV28 | . | TGTGCCAGCAGCGTACCCAGGGAGGAAGAGCATTTT | CASSVPREEEHF
TRBJ2-7 | . | TRBV4-2 | . | TGTGCCAGCAGCCAACACGGGGGACGGACGGCGGTCTACGAGCAGTACTTC | CASSQHGGRTAVYEQYF
TRBJ2-3 | TRBD2 | TRBV30 | once | TGTGCCTGGAGTGTGGCGGGGGGATCAGATACGCAGTATTTT | CAWSVAGGSDTQYF
TRBJ1-1 | . | TRBV6-1 | . | TGTGCCAGCAGTGAAGTCGCCGCGGCACCGAACACTGAAGCTTTCTTT | CASSEVAAAPNTEAFF
TRBJ2-2 | . | TRBV27 | few | TGTGCCAGCAGTTTTAGACAGGGAGGCACCGGGGAGCTGTTTTTT | CASSFRQGGTGELFF
TRBJ1-2 | . | TRBV6-5 | . | TGTGCCAGCAGCGTCCGAAGCGACTATGGCTACACCTTC | CASSVRSDYGYTF
TRBJ1-2 | . | TRBV30 | . | TGTGCCTGGAATATCGAGGGGGGGGCTAACTATGGCTACACCTTC | CAWNIEGGANYGYTF
TRBJ2-3 | . | TRBV29-1 | once | TGCAGCGTTGGTGTGGGGCCCACCACAGATACGCAGTATTTT | CSVGVGPTTDTQYF
TRBJ2-7 | . | TRBV28 | . | TGTGCCAGCAGTTTATCCAGTCTCTACGAGCAGTACTTC | CASSLSSLYEQYF
TRBJ2-5 | TRBD2 | TRBV4-2 | . | TGTGCCAGCAGCCAACGGTCTAGCGGGGGGGCCACGGTCGAGACCCAGTACTTC | CASSQRSSGGATVETQYF
TRBJ2-1 | TRBD2 | TRBV11-2 | . | TGTGCCAGCAGCTTAGGGCCGACTAGCGGGAGAGGACGCAATGAGCAGTTCTTC | CASSLGPTSGRGRNEQFF
TRBJ1-2 | . | TRBV19 | . | TGTGCCAGTAGTATACAGCAACAAGGCGGCTATGGCTACACCTTC | CASSIQQQGGYGYTF
TRBJ2-2 | . | TRBV5-1 | . | TGCGCCAGCAGCTTGGCTCGCGGGGAGCTGTTTTTT | CASSLARGELFF
TRBJ2-3 | . | TRBV5-1 | . | TGCGCCAGCAGCTGGACAGGCACAGATACGCAGTATTTT | CASSWTGTDTQYF
TRBJ2-1 | . | TRBV6-1 | . | TGTGCCTCCGAGGAGCAGTTCTTC | CASEEQFF
TRBJ2-7 | TRBD2 | TRBV7-2 | . | TGTGCCAGCAGCTTCTTTAGCGGGAGGACTAACGAGCAGTACTTC | CASSFFSGRTNEQYF
TRBJ1-1 | . | TRBV5-8 | . | TGTGCCAGCAGCTTGACGGTTTTGGCTTTCTTT | CASSLTVLAFF
TRBJ2-7 | . | TRBV16 | . | TGTGCCAGCAGCCATAAGAGGTCTCTCCCCTACGAGCAGTACTTC | CASSHKRSLPYEQYF
TRBJ2-7 | TRBD1 | TRBV11-2 | . | TGTGCCAGCAGCTTATTAGTTTCGACAGGGGGCAACGAGCAGTACTTC | CASSLLVSTGGNEQYF
TRBJ1-2 | . | TRBV18 | . | TGTGCCAGCTCACCACCTAGTGTATCAGGCGACTATGGCTACACCTTC | CASSPPSVSGDYGYTF
TRBJ2-5 | . | TRBV2 | . | TGTGCCGTAGGTGGGGATGGGGCAGAGACCCAGTACTTC | CAVGGDGAETQYF
TRBJ1-2 | . | TRBV5-4 | . | TGTGCCAGCGGCAAAGACCCGGGACTCCAGAACTATGGCTACACCTTC | CASGKDPGLQNYGYTF
TRBJ2-2 | . | TRBV11-1 | . | TGTGCCAGCAGCTACGACAGGGAGGTGGCGAACACCGGGGAGCTGTTTTTT | CASSYDREVANTGELFF
TRBJ1-1 | . | TRBV5-8 | . | TGTGCCAGCAGCCCTATACCGGGGAACACTGAAGCTTTCTTT | CASSPIPGNTEAFF